This TCR beta chain was captured in a study of cytomegalovirus exposure and HLA in healthy donors. Regarding the study as a whole: Common viral pathogens (according to a later analysis) appeared linked to several of the most significant clusters. Only CMV serostatus was available as immune exposure information. Reports indicated that the classifier achieved high specificity and sensitivity in diagnosing cytomegalovirus status.

As regards this clone: Its antigen is unknown.

In the PCR, 60 Vbeta and 13 Jbeta primers were used. Original handling: About 11 million of 65 million to 95 million unique TCR beta chains were shared, per a later count. Measured with immunoSEQ multiplex PCR; TCRdb has only the in-frame clones, and not every one. V and J calls plus clone size are reproduced from that table; the DNA served to infer D and trimming. This sample carries about 110,000 clones, 81% of them seen once, and the ten largest clones take more than 2%. CDR3 size: 14 residues. Trimming cost V 3 bases and J 3 bases; bases outside gene matches: 2. In germline, CDR1 is LNHNV, CDR2 YYDKDF (reference sequence).

The TCR sequence derives from a woman under 40 in good health and CMV-seronegative. The chain employs TRBV15 and TRBJ1-5; 7 bases agree with TRBD1. Sequences were obtained from PBMCs. The CDR3 protein is CATSRTGINQPQHF. CDR3 coding DNA: TGTGCCACCAGCAGGACAGGGATCAATCAGCCCCAGCATTTT.